Presented here are 12 T cell receptor beta chains from one specimen sequenced in a study of T-cell memory formation after mild COVID-19. TCRdb recomputed calls from the 5' RACE reads with MiXCR, one row per CDR3 protein. The profile shows approximately 570,000 distinct CDR3 sequences, roughly 18% of them singletons. Sequenced input: PBMCs or a T cell subset sorted from them (not recorded which). The receptors were gathered from an adult woman who had mild COVID-19 (a few samples of this study predate the infection). Cell type and time point are not known.

This clonotype occurred a few times. This chain joins TRBV4-1 and TRBJ2-7; 7 positions agree with TRBD1. Germline loops: CDR1 MGHRA, CDR2 YSYEKL. V lost 2 bases, J lost 3 bases, and 7 bases stayed unmatched. CDR3 length: 15 residues. The CDR3 nucleotides are TGCGCCAGCAGCCAACGTGGGACAGCCTACTACGAGCAGTACTTC. Protein: CASSQRGTAYYEQYF.

This chain joins TRBV12-3 or TRBV12-4 and TRBJ2-7; D call uncertain. V lost 6 bases and J 6 bases, leaving 9 bases between the germline ends. The CDR3 has 11 residues. As DNA, the CDR3 is TGTGCCAGCAGAGGGTATGGCGAGCAGTACTTC. Amino acid sequence: CASRGYGEQYF.

This clonotype appeared a few times. This chain connects TRBV4-1 to TRBJ1-1; TRBD1 matches 11 bases. Germline CDR1 and CDR2: MGHRA and YSYEKL. The trim removed 3 bases at V and 5 bases at J, leaving 5 bases unmatched. This CDR3 has 15 residues. Written as DNA, the CDR3 is TGCGCCAGCAGCCAGCCGGGACAGGGGGGGACTGAAGCTTTCTTT. Its translation: CASSQPGQGGTEAFF.

The CDR3 DNA reads as TGTGCCAGCTCACGTCGGGGTAGCGGGGTAGAGACCCAGTACTTC. It yields the protein CASSRRGSGVETQYF. The chain links TRBV18 to TRBJ2-5; 8 nucleotides align to TRBD2. Looked up from germline, CDR1 is KGHSH and CDR2 is LQKENI. Unmatched junction bases numbered 8, after V lost 4 bases and J lost 4 bases. The CDR3 totals 15 residues.

This clonotype was detected only a few times. The chain recombines TRBV6-5 with TRBJ1-1; TRBD1 might be the D (5 bases). The CDR3 consists of 14 residues. V lost 4 bases to trimming and J lost 10 bases, with 19 bases between them. Germline assignment: CDR1 MNHEY and CDR2 SVGAGI. The CDR3 loop is CASSSTNSGVTAFF. The DNA of the CDR3 is TGTGCCAGCAGTTCTACAAACTCGGGGGTGACAGCTTTCTTT.

In its sample, this clonotype was seen many times. V gene TRBV5-5 combines with J gene TRBJ1-3; D gene unclear. Trimming took off 2 bases at V and 0 bases at J, with 15 bases between the two ends. The CDR3 loop spans 17 amino acids. CDR1 is SGHKS and CDR2 is YYEKEE in the germline V gene (reference sequence). The DNA of the CDR3 is TGTGCCAGCAGCTTCAGACCGACGGGTAACTCTGGAAACACCATATATTTT. Translating it yields CASSFRPTGNSGNTIYF. The entire variable domain, with the rest obtained from reference TRBV5-5 and TRBJ1-3, is as follows: DAGVTQSPTHLIKTRGQQVTLRCSPISGHKSVSWYQQVLGQGPQFIFQYYEKEERGRGNFPDRFSARQFPNYSSELNVNALLLGDSALYLCASSFRPTGNSGNTIYFGEGSWLTVV.

This clonotype was counted only a few times. The rearrangement links TRBV7-9 to TRBJ1-1, with 8 bases identical to TRBD1. Per the germline V gene, CDR1 is SEHNR and CDR2 is FQNEAQ (reference sequence). This CDR3 has 15 amino acids. Trimming took 5 bases from V and 0 from J; bases not matched to a gene: 5. The CDR3 sequence is CASSTGGHLNTEAFF. The CDR3 DNA is TGTGCCAGCAGCACAGGGGGACATCTGAACACTGAAGCTTTCTTT.

The chain combines TRBV3-1 with TRBJ1-3, with D unresolved. From germline, CDR1 is LGHDT and CDR2 YNNKEL (reference sequence). Trimming stripped 0 bases from V and 3 bases from J, with 12 bases between. This CDR3 is 16 amino acids long. CDR3 nucleotide sequence: TGTGCCAGCAGCCAAGATTTCTGGGCCGGTGGAAACACCATATATTTT. Protein: CASSQDFWAGGNTIYF.

The chain recombines TRBV6-2 or TRBV6-3 with TRBJ2-7; no firm D call. This CDR3 has 14 amino acids. The V gene lost 4 bases and the J gene lost 4 bases, with 14 bases spanning the gap. Germline V CDR1 and CDR2: MNHEY, SVGEGT. CDR3 sequence: CASSSSPSIYEQYF. Here the CDR3 DNA reads TGTGCCAGCAGTTCATCACCCTCAATATACGAGCAGTACTTC.

The chain carries TRBV18 and TRBJ2-1; TRBD2 agrees at 8 bases. This CDR3 is built from 12 residues. The V gene's germline CDR1 is KGHSH and CDR2 LQKENI. J lost 14 bases, V lost 5 bases, and 8 bases had no gene match. In nucleotides, the CDR3 is TGTGCCAGCTCATCTCAGCGGGAGCGAAAGTTCTTC. Amino acid sequence: CASSSQRERKFF.

V gene TRBV7-9 combines with J gene TRBJ2-5; tentative D call: TRBD2 (6 bases). Looked up from germline, CDR1 is SEHNR and CDR2 is FQNEAQ (reference sequence). CDR3 length equals 15 residues. V lost 7 bases, J lost 4 bases, and 19 bases lay in between. As DNA, the CDR3 is TGTGCCAGCACCAAGATGGGCGGGGAGTCAGAGACCCAGTACTTC. It yields the protein CASTKMGGESETQYF. Drawing the rest from reference TRBV7-9 and TRBJ2-5, the complete variable domain is DTGVSQNPRHKITKRGQNVTFRCDPISEHNRLYWYRQTLGQGPEFLTYFQNEAQLEKSRLLSDRFSAERPKGSFSTLEIQRTEQGDSAMYLCASTKMGGESETQYFGPGTRLLVL.

The chain is built from TRBV6-2 or TRBV6-3 and TRBJ2-1, with 7 bases identical to TRBD2. CDR1 is MNHEY, CDR2 SVGEGT, per germline. The CDR3 sequence is 14 residues long. Trimming took 7 bases from V and 3 from J; bases not matched to a gene: 6. The CDR3 protein is CASNRLAYYNEQFF. CDR3 nucleotides: TGTGCCAGCAATCGACTAGCATACTACAATGAGCAGTTCTTC.